The 25 T cell receptor beta chains listed next were all sequenced from one sample in a study of spatial heterogeneity in lung cancer. Time point denoted: sample taken at primary tumor resection. Unsorted whole RNA from tumor, nontumor lung or frozen PBMC underwent sequencing. TCRdb recomputed calls from the 5' RACE reads with MiXCR, one row per CDR3 protein. The sample shows roughly 54,000 distinct CDR3 sequences, 6% to 9.5% of them seen only once. This sample comprised PBMCs, obtained at surgery. The receptors derive from a female donor with early-stage non-small cell lung cancer.

The table lists this clonotype with many counts. The rearrangement uses TRBV27 and TRBJ1-2, with 7 positions matching TRBD1. V trimming: 2 bases; J trimming: 2 bases; junction bases outside the gene matches: 2. From germline, CDR1 is MNHEY and CDR2 SMNVEV (reference sequence). The CDR3 extends over 14 amino acids. This CDR3 is CASSLNRGNYGYTF. For the CDR3, the DNA is TGTGCCAGCAGTTTAAACAGGGGAAACTATGGCTACACCTTC.

This clonotype has ten or more counts. This sequence joins TRBV6-1 and TRBJ1-3; TRBD1 aligns across 7 bases. CDR3 length: 12 residues. V lost 11 bases, J lost 4 bases, and 5 bases stayed unmatched. The germline gives CDR1 MNHNS, CDR2 SASEGT. The CDR3 nucleotides read TGTGCCGCAGGGACAGCGGGAAACACCATATATTTT. Amino acid sequence: CAAGTAGNTIYF.

The rearrangement joins TRBV4-3 to TRBJ2-7, with 11 bases matching TRBD2. Germline assignment: CDR1 LGHNA and CDR2 YSLEER. V shed 3 bases and J 7 bases; nucleotides not matched to a gene: 8. The CDR3 is made up of 15 amino acids. CDR3 amino acids: CASSQLSGGAVEQYF. In nucleotides, the CDR3 is TGCGCCAGCAGCCAGCTTAGCGGGGGGGCGGTTGAGCAGTACTTC.

This clonotype was counted at least ten times. The J gene is TRBJ2-3, the V gene TRBV5-1; a possible D gene is TRBD1 (6 bases). The germline gives CDR1 SGHRS, CDR2 YFSETQ. The length of the CDR3 is 14 residues. The V end was cut by 6 bases, the J end by 4 bases, with 15 bases between. Here the CDR3 DNA reads TGCGCCAGCAACTTACAGGGTGTCGCAGATACGCAGTATTTT. This encodes CASNLQGVADTQYF.

In this sample, this clonotype turned up a few times. The DNA of the CDR3 is TGTGCCAGCAGTCCTAAGGTGAACACCGGGGAGCTGTTTTTT. Amino acid sequence: CASSPKVNTGELFF. This chain links TRBV6-6 with TRBJ2-2; D ambiguous. V lost 5 bases, J lost 1 base, and 8 bases lay in between. CDR3 length: 14 residues. The germline V gene has CDR1 MNHNY and CDR2 SVGAGI (reference sequence).

In this sample, this clonotype turned up many times. The chain has TRBV24-1 and TRBJ2-1; unclear D gene. CDR3 length: 14 amino acids. Trimming stripped 5 bases from V and 7 bases from J, with 14 bases between. Germline loops: CDR1 KGHDR, CDR2 SFDVKD. The CDR3 sequence: CATSGYGISNEQFF. Here the CDR3 DNA reads TGTGCCACCAGTGGGTATGGAATTTCGAATGAGCAGTTCTTC.

This chain's CDR3 is CAWRRSAEQFF. In DNA form, the CDR3 reads TGTGCCTGGAGAAGGTCGGCTGAGCAGTTCTTC. The V call is TRBV30, the J call TRBJ2-1; D call uncertain. CDR1 and CDR2 (germline): GTSNPN, SVGIG (reference sequence). The CDR3 loop spans 11 amino acids. Trimming pared 3 bases from V and 9 bases from J, leaving 9 bases between.

This clonotype was seen at least ten times. The chain joins TRBV7-6 to TRBJ2-1; no clear D gene. The germline gives CDR1 SGHVS, CDR2 FNYEAQ. The CDR3 spans 12 residues. Deletions cut 4 bases from V and 6 bases from J, with 7 bases between. CDR3 amino acids: CASSSPSNEQFF. CDR3 bases: TGTGCCAGCAGCTCCCCAAGCAATGAGCAGTTCTTC.

CDR3 sequence reads: CAWTPDRGNYGYTF. Here the CDR3 DNA reads TGTGCCTGGACCCCGGACAGGGGCAACTATGGCTACACCTTC. The V and J genes are TRBV30 and TRBJ1-2; TRBD1 matches 9 bases. Germline CDR1 and CDR2: GTSNPN and SVGIG (reference sequence). CDR3 size: 14 residues. J gave up 2 bases and V 4 bases, and 5 bases lay outside the gene matches.

This clonotype was seen at least ten times. The chain is built from TRBV20-1 and TRBJ1-6; D not certain. With 3 bases removed from V and 14 bases from J, the gap between germline ends came to 8 bases. The CDR3 runs to 10 residues. Germline CDR1 DFQATT, CDR2 SNEGSKA (reference sequence). The CDR3 sequence is CSARVGSLHF. CDR3 in DNA: TGCAGTGCTAGGGTCGGATCCCTCCACTTT.

This clonotype was picked up many times. This chain connects TRBV20-1 to TRBJ2-6; a possible D gene is TRBD1 (6 bases). The V gene lost 1 base and the J gene lost 0 bases, with 25 bases spanning the gap. Germline V lookup: CDR1 DFQATT, CDR2 SNEGSKA (reference sequence). The CDR3 is made up of 21 amino acids. CDR3 residues: CSARGHQQGKGGPSGANVLTF. DNA of the CDR3: TGCAGTGCTAGAGGCCACCAACAGGGAAAAGGTGGTCCCTCTGGGGCCAACGTCCTGACTTTC.

This chain uses TRBV6-2 or TRBV6-3 with TRBJ1-2, with D unresolved. The CDR3 has 15 residues. Germline loops: CDR1 MNHEY, CDR2 SVGEGT. V was cut by 4 bases and J by 8 bases, with 20 bases left in between. The CDR3 reads CASSLLPTGKGGYTF. The CDR3, as DNA: TGTGCCAGCAGTTTGCTGCCTACCGGAAAAGGAGGCTACACCTTC.

Written as DNA, the CDR3 is TGCAGCGTTGGGGCTAGCGGGGCTCTGGAGACCCAGTACTTC. Translating gives CSVGASGALETQYF. The chain is built from TRBV29-1 and TRBJ2-5, with 9 bases fitting TRBD2. This CDR3 is 14 amino acids long. V shed 4 bases and J 5 bases; nucleotides not matched to a gene: 8. Germline V lookup: CDR1 SQVTM, CDR2 ANQGSEA.

This clonotype has a handful of counts. The chain has TRBV28 and TRBJ2-1; no reliable D call. The CDR3 runs to 15 residues. Germline CDR1 and CDR2: MDHEN and SYDVKM. With 7 bases removed from V and 2 bases from J, the gap between germline ends came to 15 bases. CDR3 DNA: TGTGCCAGCACCCCTTCTCCGCCAACCTACAATGAGCAGTTCTTC. This sequence encodes CASTPSPPTYNEQFF.

This clonotype has a handful of counts. V gene TRBV28 combines with J gene TRBJ2-3; no reliable D call. CDR3 size: 14 residues. With 3 bases removed from V and 5 bases from J, the gap between germline ends came to 12 bases. The germline CDR1 and CDR2 sequences are MDHEN and SYDVKM. The CDR3 protein is CASSLNRVGDTQYF. The CDR3 DNA sequence: TGTGCCAGCAGTTTGAATAGGGTGGGAGATACGCAGTATTTT.

This clonotype was seen at least ten times. The rearrangement links TRBV5-1 to TRBJ2-5; D may be TRBD2 (7 bases). With 2 bases removed from V and 4 bases from J, the gap between germline ends came to 15 bases. Germline assignment: CDR1 SGHRS and CDR2 YFSETQ. CDR3 length: 15 residues. The DNA for the CDR3 is TGCGCCAGCAGCTTCCGAGGGGGGGCCGGAGAGACCCAGTACTTC. This codes for CASSFRGGAGETQYF.

V usage is TRBV19 and J usage is TRBJ2-2; D may be TRBD1 or TRBD2 (5 bases each). Trimming removed 7 bases at V and 1 base at J, with 16 bases between. CDR3 length: 16 residues. From germline, CDR1 is LNHDA and CDR2 SQIVND (reference sequence). The CDR3 sequence is CASTEGWGRNTGELFF. The CDR3 region has the DNA TGTGCCAGTACTGAGGGCTGGGGCAGGAACACCGGGGAGCTGTTTTTT.

Ten or more counts support this clonotype. The chain links TRBV6-1 to TRBJ1-1, with a possible D match to TRBD1 (6 bases). CDR3 size: 14 residues. Germline values: CDR1 MNHNS, CDR2 SASEGT. V shed 6 bases and J shed 4 bases, with 15 bases lying between them. The CDR3 bases are TGTGCCAGCAGACCAGGGGAATTGGCCACTGAAGCTTTCTTT. Protein sequence: CASRPGELATEAFF.

The chain employs TRBV5-1 and TRBJ2-7, with TRBD2 as a possible D gene (6 bases). Trimming took 2 bases from V and 6 from J, leaving 9 bases between them. From germline, CDR1 is SGHRS and CDR2 YFSETQ. This CDR3 comprises 12 residues. The CDR3 nucleotides are TGCGCCAGCAGCTTCACCGGGAGCGAGCAGTACTTC. This codes for CASSFTGSEQYF.

This clonotype came up a few times. The chain couples TRBV6-6 to TRBJ2-7; D gene ambiguous. V gave up 0 bases and J gave up 4 bases, with 10 bases separating them. CDR1 and CDR2 from the germline V gene are MNHNY and SVGAGI (reference sequence). The length of the CDR3 is 14 residues. CDR3: CASSYSWGWYEQYF. In DNA form, the CDR3 reads TGTGCCAGCAGTTACTCGTGGGGATGGTACGAGCAGTACTTC.

This clonotype was found many times. The CDR3 region is CASSPAERTKPTF. CDR3 sequence (DNA): TGTGCCAGCTCCCCCGCGGAACGGACGAAACCCACCTTC. The J gene is TRBJ1-2, the V gene TRBV18; D ambiguous. V was clipped by 6 bases and J by 13 bases, with 21 bases between them. Germline CDR1 is KGHSH and CDR2 is LQKENI. CDR3 length: 13 residues.

In its sample, this clonotype was seen many times. The chain couples TRBV5-1 to TRBJ2-3; no firm D call. Trimming stripped 4 bases from V and 6 bases from J, with 18 bases between. Germline V gene data show CDR1 as SGHRS and CDR2 as YFSETQ. The CDR3 extends over 15 amino acids. The CDR3 protein is CASSPVGLLVDTQYF. CDR3 nucleotide sequence: TGCGCCAGCAGCCCCGTAGGCCTCCTAGTGGATACGCAGTATTTT.

CDR3 coding DNA: TGCGCCAGCAGCTTAGATCCGGATCAAGAGACCCAGTACTTC. Encoded protein: CASSLDPDQETQYF. The chain carries TRBV5-1 and TRBJ2-5; D not resolved. V lost 2 bases, J lost 2 bases, and 10 bases lay in between. The germline V gene encodes CDR1 SGHRS and CDR2 YFSETQ. CDR3 length: 14 residues.

The V and J genes are TRBV7-9 and TRBJ1-2; D not certain. Between the trimmed V and J ends, which lost 5 bases and 7 bases, there was a span of 14 bases. CDR3 length: 13 residues. Germline CDR1 and CDR2: SEHNR and FQNEAQ (reference sequence). Here the CDR3 reads CASSPAGPGGYTF. CDR3 nucleotides: TGTGCCAGCAGCCCCGCAGGACCAGGTGGCTACACCTTC.

The gene calls are TRBV4-1 and TRBJ2-4; TRBD1 matches 11 bases. Trimming took 0 bases from V and 6 from J; bases not matched to a gene: 4. Per the germline V gene, CDR1 is MGHRA and CDR2 is YSYEKL. The CDR3 length is 16 residues. In nucleotides, the CDR3 is TGCGCCAGCAGCCAAGAAGGACAGGGGGCGCGAAACATTCAGTACTTC. This encodes CASSQEGQGARNIQYF.